These T cell receptor beta chains were read from a single sample in a study of response to subunit inactivated influenza vaccine. TCRdb called the RT-PCR reads again in MiXCR, with one record for every CDR3 protein. The sample has roughly 700,000 distinct CDR3 sequences; about 15% are singletons. The material sequenced was PBMCs from blood, taken 14 to 15 days before vaccination. The receptor source for this set is a man between 50 and 59 years old who received an inactivated influenza vaccine. Both conserved end residues are part of each CDR3. The D gene is left open where the match is weak. Part of the rows lack a size; the others show once, few, many or a class for expanded clones.

CDR3nt	CDR3aa	abundance	v_gene	j_gene	d_gene	len
TGTGCCAGCACCTGGGCGGGGGGTGAAGCTTTCTTT	CASTWAGGEAFF	.	TRBV7-9	TRBJ1-1	.	12
TGTGCCATCAGTAAAGAATGGCGACTTTGGACTGAAGCTTTCTTT	CAISKEWRLWTEAFF	few	TRBV10-3	TRBJ1-1	.	15
TGTGCCAGCAGCTTAGGTCAGGGGTGGAATGAGCAGTTCTTC	CASSLGQGWNEQFF	many	TRBV7-9	TRBJ2-1	.	14
TGTGCCAGCATCCGGACAGGGACTACCTACGAGCAGTACTTC	CASIRTGTTYEQYF	.	TRBV25-1	TRBJ2-7	.	14
TGCAGTGCGAGGGGGGAGGAGCAGTTCTTC	CSARGEEQFF	.	TRBV20-1	TRBJ2-1	.	10
TGTGCCAGCAGCTTTTCCAAGGATCAGCCCCAGCATTTT	CASSFSKDQPQHF	few	TRBV7-2	TRBJ1-5	.	13
TGCGCCAGCAGCTTGGCCACGGGGTGGACCTCCTACGAGCAGTACTTC	CASSLATGWTSYEQYF	few	TRBV5-1	TRBJ2-7	.	16
TGTGCCATCAGGAGCCTCGGAGGGAACACCGGGGAGCTGTTTTTT	CAIRSLGGNTGELFF	few	TRBV10-3	TRBJ2-2	.	15
TGCGCCAGCTGTGTCCGGTCCGCGAACACCGGGGAGCTGTTTTTT	CASCVRSANTGELFF	many	TRBV5-1	TRBJ2-2	.	15
TGTGCCAGCAGCTTATTGGGCGACTACAATGAGCAGTTCTTC	CASSLLGDYNEQFF	.	TRBV5-8	TRBJ2-1	.	14
TGTGCCAGCAGCCAAGACAGGGGCAATCACCGACCTACTCAGCAGTACTTC	CASSQDRGNHRPTQQYF	few	TRBV14	TRBJ2-7	.	17
TGCGCCAGCAGCCAAGATTTGGGGGCAGACATTCAGTACTTC	CASSQDLGADIQYF	.	TRBV4-3	TRBJ2-4	.	14
TGTGCCTGGAGGGGGGGGACGGTAACAGATACGCAGTATTTT	CAWRGGTVTDTQYF	few	TRBV30	TRBJ2-3	TRBD2	14
TGTGCCAGCAGCTCTAAAGGGGGAGAGCAGTACTTC	CASSSKGGEQYF	.	TRBV14	TRBJ2-7	.	12
TGCAGTGCTAGATCCGTTGGGGACGGCTCCTACGAGCAGTACTTC	CSARSVGDGSYEQYF	many	TRBV20-1	TRBJ2-7	.	15
TGTGCCAGCAGTTCAGGAGAACAAGAGACCCAGTACTTC	CASSSGEQETQYF	.	TRBV28	TRBJ2-5	.	13
TGCGCCAGCAGCCAAGGGGGATATTCCACAGATACGCAGTATTTT	CASSQGGYSTDTQYF	many	TRBV4-3	TRBJ2-3	.	15
TGCAGTGCTAGAGGAACCGGGACACCACTCTACAATGAGCAGTTCTTC	CSARGTGTPLYNEQFF	.	TRBV20-1	TRBJ2-1	.	16
TGTGCCAGCAGCTTCCGGGACAGGGACATCAACGAGCAGTACTTC	CASSFRDRDINEQYF	.	TRBV7-9	TRBJ2-7	TRBD1	15
TGCAGTGCTAGAGATATACAGCTTTTCACAGATACGCAGTATTTT	CSARDIQLFTDTQYF	many	TRBV20-1	TRBJ2-3	.	15
TGCGCCAGCAGCTTGGCAGGGTCAAGCACAGATACGCAGTATTTT	CASSLAGSSTDTQYF	few	TRBV5-1	TRBJ2-3	.	15
TGTGCCAGCAGCAATGACAGGGCGGGGGAGCAGTACTTC	CASSNDRAGEQYF	few	TRBV28	TRBJ2-7	.	13
TGTGCCAGCAGCTCGAAGCTGACAGGGGAGGGATCACCCCTCCACTTT	CASSSKLTGEGSPLHF	.	TRBV7-2	TRBJ1-6	TRBD1	16
TGTGCCAGCTCATTTCGGACAGGGGAAACTGAAGCTTTCTTT	CASSFRTGETEAFF	.	TRBV18	TRBJ1-1	TRBD1	14
TGTGCCACCTCAACAGGGGGCGAGACCCAGTACTTC	CATSTGGETQYF	many	TRBV7-9	TRBJ2-5	TRBD1	12
TGTGCCAGCAGCCAAGATAGGGGGGATTGGGTTTCCTACAATGAGCAGTTCTTC	CASSQDRGDWVSYNEQFF	few	TRBV14	TRBJ2-1	.	18
TGTGCCAGCAGCTTAGGGGACAGGAATTACGAGCAGTACTTC	CASSLGDRNYEQYF	.	TRBV7-6	TRBJ2-7	TRBD1	14
TGCGCCAGCAGCGACTTTTATTGGGATACGCAGTATTTT	CASSDFYWDTQYF	few	TRBV4-3	TRBJ2-3	.	13
TGTGCCAGCAGATCTAGCGGGCGAACCGCGAACACCGGGGAGCTGTTTTTT	CASRSSGRTANTGELFF	.	TRBV7-9	TRBJ2-2	TRBD2	17